This T cell receptor beta chain was found in a study of cytomegalovirus exposure and HLA in healthy donors. Overall study results and limits: An analysis done earlier found most TCR beta V segments productive about 90% or about 30% of the time. Later work found most CMV-associated TCR beta chains apparently HLA-restricted. The study carried out a later analysis of TCR beta sequences. It associated 15,000 to 20,000 of them with specific HLA alleles at a false discovery rate of 0.05. In a later analysis, a genetic analysis reported fewer productive-TCR N-insertions in an Asian-associated ancestry cluster than the cohort average.

As to this clone: Its specificity is not known.

The germline gives CDR1 MDHEN, CDR2 SYDVKM. The germline V and J ends were trimmed by 7 bases and 5 bases, with 17 bases remaining between them. CDR3 length: 14 amino acids. Both 60 Vbeta primers and 13 Jbeta primers went into the PCR. This table comes from immunoSEQ multiplex PCR, and its TCRdb copy is limited to in-frame clones, with some not included. Among roughly 80,000 clones listed, about two thirds were seen once. This TCR was sampled from a man younger than 45 in good health and CMV-seropositive. The sample was PBMCs. This chain connects TRBV28 to TRBJ1-1; maybe TRBD1 (5 bases). The CDR3 coding sequence is TGTGCCAGCACCCCCGACGGGGGGTGGACTGAAGCTTTCTTT. Translated: CASTPDGGWTEAFF.